The subject of this entry is one T cell receptor (beta chain). Its specificity is unknown. Library preparation (for TCRbeta) was performed with unique molecular identifiers. From the PCR reads, TCRdb called clonotypes with MiXCR, one entry per CDR3 protein. The sample lists about 200,000 distinct CDR3 sequences, about 6% occurring once. The sample is drawn from a study of T-cell reconstitution after alpha-beta-depleted transplantation in children. Study outcomes and limitations: Reported findings indicate that, about two months after transplant, alpha-beta T cells came from several hundred expanded clones, which were derived from non-depleted graft cells.

CDR3 length equals 15 residues. Trimming took off 4 bases at V and 3 bases at J, with 16 bases between the two ends. Germline lookup yields CDR1 SGDLS and CDR2 YYNGEE. This chain uses TRBV9 with TRBJ1-2; D is unclear. The sequenced sample was PBMCs, obtained before TCRalphabeta/CD19-depleted stem cell transplant. The clonotype was recovered from a girl under two years old with combined immunodeficiency, due to receive a stem cell transplant. This CDR3 reads CASSPHPERYYGYTF. DNA for the CDR3: TGTGCCAGCAGCCCTCATCCCGAAAGATACTATGGCTACACCTTC. Full variable domain (remainder filled in from reference TRBV9 and TRBJ1-2): DSGVTQTPKHLITATGQRVTLRCSPRSGDLSVYWYQQSLDQGLQFLIQYYNGEERAKGNILERFSAQQFPDLHSELNLSSLELGDSALYFCASSPHPERYYGYTFGSGTRLTVV.